Presented here are 25 T cell receptor beta chains from one specimen sequenced in a study of memory CD4+ T cells and cytomegalovirus serostatus. This table comes from immunoSEQ multiplex PCR, and its TCRdb copy is limited to in-frame clones, with some not included. Of around 62,000 clones in the sample, 76% were seen once. Single viable CD3+CD4+CD8-CD45RO+ cells were sorted as the memory CD4+ T cells. Sequenced material: memory CD4+ T cells from blood. The receptor set was obtained from an adult in good health and CMV-seropositive.

V is TRBV7-9 and J is TRBJ1-4, with D possibly being TRBD1 (5 bases). Trimming pared 5 bases from V and 5 bases from J, leaving 15 bases between. From germline, CDR1 is SEHNR and CDR2 FQNEAQ (reference sequence). The CDR3 consists of 15 residues. The CDR3 DNA reads TGTGCCAGCAGCCCCCTGGCAGGGATGAATGAAAAACTGTTTTTT. Its translation: CASSPLAGMNEKLFF.

The J gene is TRBJ1-2, the V gene TRBV6-6, with unresolved D. CDR1 is MNHNY and CDR2 is SVGAGI in the germline V gene (reference sequence). The length of the CDR3 is 11 residues. With 5 bases removed from V and 7 bases from J, the gap between germline ends came to 8 bases. CDR3 nucleotide sequence: TGTGCCAGCAGTAGAGGGAGTGGCTACACCTTC. It yields the protein CASSRGSGYTF.

The J gene is TRBJ2-5, the V gene TRBV2; D is undetermined. With 7 bases removed from V and 2 bases from J, the gap between germline ends came to 5 bases. The CDR3 has 11 residues. Germline-derived CDR1 and CDR2 are SNHLY and FYNNEI. CDR3 in amino acids: CASTIQETQYF. CDR3 nucleotide sequence: TGTGCCAGCACAATTCAAGAGACCCAGTACTTC. Complete variable domain (other parts from reference TRBV2 and TRBJ2-5): EPEVTQTPSHQVTQMGQEVILRCVPISNHLYFYWYRQILGQKVEFLVSFYNNEISEKSEIFDDQFSVERPDGSNFTLKIRSTKLEDSAMYFCASTIQETQYFGPGTRLLVL.

The chain couples TRBV5-1 to TRBJ1-1; 11 positions match TRBD1. The CDR3 is 14 residues long. The V and J ends lost 4 bases and 3 bases, in that order; junction bases with no gene match: 2. Germline V lookup: CDR1 SGHRS, CDR2 YFSETQ. CDR3 in amino acids: CASSPGQGDTEAFF. The CDR3 DNA is TGCGCCAGCAGCCCGGGACAGGGGGACACTGAAGCTTTCTTT. Combining the CDR3 with reference TRBV5-1 and TRBJ1-1 gives the whole variable domain KAGVTQTPRYLIKTRGQQVTLSCSPISGHRSVSWYQQTPGQGLQFLFEYFSETQRNKGNFPGRFSGRQFSNSRSEMNVSTLELGDSALYLCASSPGQGDTEAFFGQGTRLTVV.

The J gene is TRBJ2-7, the V gene TRBV4-2; a weak D match, TRBD1 (6 bases). This CDR3 is 15 amino acids long. In germline, CDR1 is LGHNA, CDR2 YNFKEQ. V gave up 1 base and J gave up 2 bases, with 12 bases separating them. This CDR3 is CASSQAGTRTYEQYF. CDR3 DNA sequence: TGTGCCAGCAGCCAAGCCGGGACACGTACCTACGAGCAGTACTTC.

The V and J genes are TRBV5-6 and TRBJ1-1, with unresolved D. The CDR3 consists of 13 residues. V was shortened by 0 bases and J by 7 bases, with 10 bases between the two germline ends. The germline gives CDR1 SGHDT, CDR2 YYEEEE. The CDR3 nucleotides read TGTGCCAGCAGCTTGGTGGGTAGCGGTGAAGCTTTCTTT. Translation: CASSLVGSGEAFF.

The chain is built from TRBV2 and TRBJ2-3, with D possibly being TRBD1 or TRBD2 (7 bases each). This CDR3 contains 13 residues. Germline V CDR1 and CDR2: SNHLY, FYNNEI. The V and J ends lost 7 bases and 14 bases respectively, with 22 bases between them. The CDR3: CASIASGGAHGYF. The CDR3 DNA is TGTGCCAGCATAGCCTCAGGGGGGGCCCATGGGTATTTT.

The chain recombines TRBV28 with TRBJ2-5; D not certain. Looked up from germline, CDR1 is MDHEN and CDR2 is SYDVKM. Trimming removed 5 bases from V and 7 bases from J, with 11 bases in between. The CDR3 is 12 residues long. The CDR3 DNA sequence: TGTGCCAGCAGTAGCCCGGACCTGACCCAGTACTTC. Protein product: CASSSPDLTQYF.

V gene TRBV30 combines with J gene TRBJ2-7, with D tentatively TRBD1 (6 bases). The V end lost 2 bases, the J end lost 7 bases, and 12 bases lay between the germline ends. Germline CDR1 GTSNPN, CDR2 SVGIG (reference sequence). There are 12 residues in the CDR3. The CDR3 loop is CAWSYRATEQYF. The CDR3 DNA follows: TGTGCCTGGAGTTACAGGGCCACTGAGCAGTACTTC.

The chain uses TRBV30 and TRBJ1-1; 9 positions agree with TRBD1. Looked up from germline, CDR1 is GTSNPN and CDR2 is SVGIG (reference sequence). V shed 2 bases, J shed 6 bases, and the junction held 7 bases outside the gene matches. This CDR3 spans 14 amino acids. The CDR3 nucleotides are TGTGCCTGGAGTCCTGGTCGGGACAGGGCTGAAGCTTTCTTT. It is translated as CAWSPGRDRAEAFF.

CDR3 sequence (DNA): TGTGCCATCAGGGGGACAGGGACAGGCAATGAGCAGTTCTTC. It specifies CAIRGTGTGNEQFF. The J gene is TRBJ2-1, the V gene TRBV10-3; 9 bases are shared with TRBD1. V dropped 6 bases and J dropped 6; count of bases not matched to a gene: 6. CDR1 ENHRY and CDR2 SYGVKD come from the germline V gene. The CDR3 length is 14 residues.

The V and J genes are TRBV20-1 and TRBJ1-3; D ambiguous. Germline V gene lookup returns CDR1 DFQATT and CDR2 SNEGSKA (reference sequence). This CDR3 comprises 11 residues. V dropped 6 bases and J dropped 4 bases, with 7 bases sitting between them. The CDR3 DNA reads as TGCAGTGCCCTGCAGGGAAACACCATATATTTT. Translated: CSALQGNTIYF.

This clone showed up just a few times. This sequence joins TRBV5-1 and TRBJ1-1; D is possibly TRBD1 (5 bases). The CDR3 runs to 14 residues. Germline-derived CDR1 and CDR2 are SGHRS and YFSETQ. Trimming removed 0 bases at V and 3 bases at J, with 9 bases between. The CDR3 protein is CASSLDDSYTEAFF. DNA for the CDR3: TGCGCCAGCAGCTTGGACGACAGCTACACTGAAGCTTTCTTT.

This sequence joins TRBV11-2 and TRBJ2-1; 7 bases agree with TRBD2. CDR1 and CDR2 from the germline V gene are SGHAT and FQNNGV. V shed 0 bases and J 9 bases; nucleotides not matched to a gene: 8. The CDR3 totals 15 residues. Here the CDR3 DNA reads TGTGCCAGCAGCTTAGATATGGGGAGGGACGGTGAGCAGTTCTTC. It yields the protein CASSLDMGRDGEQFF.

The chain is built from TRBV6-6 and TRBJ2-7; 9 bases are shared with TRBD1. The CDR3 covers 15 residues. After removal of 6 bases from V and 3 bases from J, the junction contained 9 bases not matched to a gene. Germline V gene lookup returns CDR1 MNHNY and CDR2 SVGAGI (reference sequence). DNA for the CDR3: TGTGCCAGCAGCCAGGGACAGGGAGGTTTCTACGAGCAGTACTTC. Translating it yields CASSQGQGGFYEQYF.

This sequence joins TRBV2 and TRBJ2-2; D is perhaps TRBD2 (6 bases). The germline CDR1 and CDR2 sequences are SNHLY and FYNNEI. V gave up 3 bases and J gave up 2 bases, with 13 bases separating them. This CDR3 is built from 16 residues. The CDR3, as DNA: TGTGCCAGCAGTGAGCGTGGGGGGACTAACACCGGGGAGCTGTTTTTT. This codes for CASSERGGTNTGELFF.

The J gene is TRBJ1-2, the V gene TRBV20-1; D unresolved. The V end was cut by 3 bases, the J end by 12 bases, with 11 bases between. The CDR3 loop spans 10 amino acids. Per germline, CDR1 DFQATT and CDR2 SNEGSKA (reference sequence). The CDR3 sequence: CSARVPDHTF. DNA for the CDR3: TGCAGTGCTAGGGTTCCGGACCACACCTTC.

V usage is TRBV29-1 and J usage is TRBJ2-3; a weak D match, TRBD2 (6 bases). The CDR3 has 13 residues. The ends were cut back, 4 bases at V and 3 bases at J, with 11 bases in the middle. The germline gives CDR1 SQVTM, CDR2 ANQGSEA. The CDR3 sequence: CSVGRAGTDTQYF. DNA of the CDR3: TGCAGCGTTGGGAGGGCGGGTACAGATACGCAGTATTTT.

This clone was seen a few times. The chain joins TRBV7-8 to TRBJ2-2, with D perhaps matching TRBD1 (5 bases). Germline V gives CDR1 SGHVS, CDR2 FQNEAQ. V lost 5 bases and J lost 8, with 18 bases in between. CDR3 size: 15 residues. This chain's CDR3 is CASSRQTAIRGELFF. The CDR3 region has the DNA TGTGCCAGCAGCCGCCAGACAGCCATCAGGGGGGAGCTGTTTTTT.

This chain links TRBV9 with TRBJ1-3; 9 bases match TRBD1. This CDR3 is 13 amino acids long. From germline, CDR1 is SGDLS and CDR2 YYNGEE. V shed 4 bases and J 7 bases; nucleotides not matched to a gene: 3. The CDR3 sequence: CASSIGQGNTIYF. In nucleotides, the CDR3 is TGTGCCAGCAGCATCGGACAGGGGAACACCATATATTTT. Full variable domain (outside the CDR3, taken from reference TRBV9 and TRBJ1-3): DSGVTQTPKHLITATGQRVTLRCSPRSGDLSVYWYQQSLDQGLQFLIQYYNGEERAKGNILERFSAQQFPDLHSELNLSSLELGDSALYFCASSIGQGNTIYFGEGSWLTVV.

The rearrangement uses TRBV6-6 and TRBJ1-4; TRBD1 aligns across 9 bases. The germline CDR1 and CDR2 sequences are MNHNY and SVGAGI (reference sequence). V gave up 6 bases and J gave up 7 bases; unmatched junction bases: 3. The CDR3 is 13 amino acids. The CDR3 region is CASSKDRGEKLFF. The CDR3 coding sequence is TGTGCCAGCAGCAAGGACAGGGGTGAAAAACTGTTTTTT.

J is TRBJ1-4 and V is TRBV9; D is possibly TRBD1 (5 bases). The CDR3 loop spans 18 amino acids. CDR1 and CDR2 from the germline V gene are SGDLS and YYNGEE. The ends were cut back, 0 bases at V and 5 bases at J, with 20 bases in the middle. CDR3 loop: CASSVGRGRNTVNEKLFF. CDR3 nucleotide sequence: TGTGCCAGCAGCGTAGGTCGGGGCCGCAATACGGTAAATGAAAAACTGTTTTTT.

This chain uses TRBV28 with TRBJ1-3, with D unclear. Per the germline V gene, CDR1 is MDHEN and CDR2 is SYDVKM. This CDR3 spans 14 amino acids. Trimming pared 6 bases from V and 6 bases from J, leaving 15 bases between. The DNA for the CDR3 is TGTGCCAGCAGCCCCGGGAGGACCCTAAACACCATATATTTT. Its protein is CASSPGRTLNTIYF.

At least ten counts were recorded for this clone. The chain recombines TRBV5-1 with TRBJ2-1; TRBD2 matches at 8 bases. This CDR3 is 15 amino acids long. Germline lookup yields CDR1 SGHRS and CDR2 YFSETQ. The V gene end was trimmed by 7 bases and the J gene end by 9 bases; junction bases not matched to a gene: 15. The CDR3 protein is CASERGGAGDLEQFF. The CDR3, as DNA: TGCGCCAGCGAAAGGGGGGGAGCGGGGGATCTTGAGCAGTTCTTC.

The chain couples TRBV11-3 to TRBJ2-7; TRBD1 agrees at 8 bases. CDR3 length: 13 residues. V gave up 3 bases and J gave up 7 bases; unmatched junction bases: 5. Germline V CDR1 and CDR2: SGHNT, YENEEA. The CDR3 spells CASSFDRGREQYF. CDR3 sequence (DNA): TGTGCCAGCAGCTTCGACAGGGGCCGGGAGCAGTACTTC.